This T cell receptor (beta chain) was retrieved from a study of cytomegalovirus exposure and HLA in healthy donors. About the research overall: Researchers previously reported finding 117 million unique TCR beta sequences from around 200 million T cells. Study-level findings and limits: Through in vitro validation, three CMV-associated chains were shown to be specific for CMV antigens. The study recorded 164 TCR beta chains that were cytomegalovirus-associated.

The PCR made use of 60 Vbeta and 13 Jbeta primers. The repertoire was sequenced with immunoSEQ multiplex PCR; TCRdb's copy has only in-frame clones and lacks some. The profile shows over 130,000 clones, about 64% of them singletons. The CDR3 has 14 amino acids. Germline assignment: CDR1 LNHDA and CDR2 SQIVND (reference sequence). V lost 8 bases, J lost 2 bases, and 15 bases lay in between. A word on this clone: Antigen specificity is unknown.

V is TRBV19 and J is TRBJ2-5; tentative D call: TRBD2 (5 bases). The source is a woman aged 55-70 years in good health and CMV-seropositive. Material for sequencing was PBMCs. CDR3: CASRLSGSQETQYF. In DNA form, the CDR3 reads TGTGCCAGTCGTCTCAGCGGTTCACAAGAGACCCAGTACTTC.